This T cell receptor (beta chain) was found in a study of shared clonotypes between healthy human individuals. Every subset had its genomic DNA shared out evenly among several immunoSEQ plates. The repertoire was sequenced with immunoSEQ multiplex PCR; TCRdb's copy has only in-frame clones and lacks some. The repertoire includes approximately 1.4 million clones, around 98% of them detected once, and roughly 0.45% sits in the top ten. The study's findings and limits: Clonotype sharing among donors was thought likely to change with sequencing depth. Shared clonotypes: approximately 4.5% naive CD4, about 3.5% naive CD8, under 2.5% memory CD4, 0.4% to 0.5% memory CD8. Compared with memory subsets, naive subsets generally had larger estimated richness.

With regard to this clone: The antigen is unknown.

The ends lost 7 bases at V and 6 bases at J; junction bases unmatched: 7. Germline V gene data show CDR1 as MDHEN and CDR2 as SYDVKM. The CDR3 is 14 residues long. Material for sequencing was naive CD4+ T cells sorted from blood. Subset given: CD45RA+ positively selected. The rearrangement joins TRBV28 to TRBJ2-1; 9 nucleotides match TRBD2. This receptor was identified in a man aged 30 to 39 in good health. CDR3 sequence (DNA): TGTGCCAGCAAAATAGCGGGAGTTGTCAATGAGCAGTTCTTC. This codes for CASKIAGVVNEQFF. The full variable domain, in which reference TRBV28 and TRBJ2-1 provide the parts outside the CDR3, is DVKVTQSSRYLVKRTGEKVFLECVQDMDHENMFWYRQDPGLGLRLIYFSYDVKMKEKGDIPEGYSVSREKKERFSLILESASTNQTSMYLCASKIAGVVNEQFFGPGTRLTVL.